The 17 T cell receptor beta chains presented below share a single source sample, sequenced in a study of blood T cell repertoires in COVID-19. The method was immunoSEQ multiplex PCR; TCRdb's version includes in-frame clones alone and lacks a portion of them. The data hold 79,000 or so clones, with approximately 86% observed a single time. The sample consisted of peripheral blood. These receptors all come from a human donor in a cohort sampled during active COVID-19.

The V gene is TRBV6-6, the J gene TRBJ2-1; the match to TRBD1 covers 7 bases. Losses at the gene ends were 8 bases for V and 6 bases for J; bases not matched to a gene: 7. CDR1 is MNHNY, CDR2 SVGAGI, per germline (reference sequence). The CDR3 is 13 amino acids. Here the CDR3 reads CASRARDSNEQFF. CDR3 coding DNA: TGTGCCAGCCGCGCCCGGGACAGCAATGAGCAGTTCTTC.

This chain joins TRBV5-4 and TRBJ1-3; possibly TRBD1 for D (5 bases). CDR1 is SGHNT and CDR2 is YYREEE in the germline V gene (reference sequence). V was clipped by 3 bases and J by 2 bases, with 12 bases between them. CDR3 size: 15 residues. The CDR3 region is CASSSLTVPGNTIYF. In DNA, the CDR3 is TGTGCCAGCAGCTCCCTGACAGTCCCTGGAAACACCATATATTTT.

J is TRBJ2-7 and V is TRBV5-1, with a tentative D call TRBD2 (5 bases). The CDR3 extends over 15 amino acids. V shed 4 bases and J shed 10 bases, with 24 bases lying between them. CDR1 is SGHRS and CDR2 is YFSETQ in the germline V gene. The CDR3 nucleotides read TGCGCCAGCAGCCCGGACTCGGCCACACGAAGGCCACAGTACTTC. Its translation: CASSPDSATRRPQYF.

In regard to this clone: Other DNA variants within this sample encode the same CDR3. The chain links TRBV27 to TRBJ1-2, with TRBD1 matching 7 bases. The germline V gene encodes CDR1 MNHEY and CDR2 SMNVEV (reference sequence). This CDR3 comprises 14 residues. V dropped 0 bases and J dropped 2; count of bases not matched to a gene: 0. The CDR3 DNA reads TGTGCCAGCAGTTTATCGGGACAGAACTATGGCTACACCTTC. It is translated as CASSLSGQNYGYTF.

The V and J genes are TRBV12-3 or TRBV12-4 and TRBJ1-6, with 7 bases fitting TRBD1. This CDR3 comprises 13 residues. Trimming cost V 6 bases and J 13 bases; bases outside gene matches: 9. As DNA, the CDR3 is TGTGCCAGCAGAGGGACAGCCGGAAATCCCCTCCACTTT. The encoded protein is CASRGTAGNPLHF.

This sequence joins TRBV3-1 (or the pseudogene TRBV3-2) and TRBJ2-1, with D possibly matching TRBD2 (6 bases). The germline gives CDR1 LGHDT, CDR2 YNNKEL (reference sequence). The ends were cut back, 0 bases at V and 6 bases at J, with 9 bases in the middle. This CDR3 region has 14 residues. CDR3 protein: CASSQDRTTNEQFF. The CDR3 DNA follows: TGTGCCAGCAGCCAAGATAGGACTACCAATGAGCAGTTCTTC.

This chain uses TRBV11-3 with TRBJ1-3; D unclear. In germline, CDR1 is SGHNT, CDR2 YENEEA. V was shortened by 2 bases and J by 8 bases, with 13 bases between the two germline ends. The CDR3 sequence is 14 residues long. The CDR3 DNA reads as TGTGCCAGCAGCTTAAAGTATCGAGGAGACACCATATATTTT. Encoded protein: CASSLKYRGDTIYF.

The V gene is TRBV5-1, the J gene TRBJ1-3, with D unresolved. CDR1 is SGHRS, CDR2 YFSETQ, per germline. V was trimmed by 2 bases and J by 0 bases, leaving 9 bases between them. The CDR3 has 15 amino acids. As DNA, the CDR3 is TGCGCCAGCAGCTTAGCGGGAGTCTCTGGAAACACCATATATTTT. Encoded protein: CASSLAGVSGNTIYF. The complete variable domain, with remaining parts taken from reference TRBV5-1 and TRBJ1-3, reads KAGVTQTPRYLIKTRGQQVTLSCSPISGHRSVSWYQQTPGQGLQFLFEYFSETQRNKGNFPGRFSGRQFSNSRSEMNVSTLELGDSALYLCASSLAGVSGNTIYFGEGSWLTVV.

The genes are TRBV11-3 and TRBJ2-1, with 8 positions matching TRBD1. The CDR3 is made up of 16 amino acids. Germline V gives CDR1 SGHNT, CDR2 YENEEA. J lost 7 bases, V lost 0 bases, and 8 bases had no gene match. CDR3 residues: CASSLDGQGAGNEQFF. The CDR3 coding sequence is TGTGCCAGCAGCTTAGATGGCCAGGGGGCAGGTAATGAGCAGTTCTTC.

The chain links TRBV6-6 to TRBJ1-3, with D uncertain. Trimming shortened V by 3 bases and J by 0 bases, and 12 bases separated the two germline ends. The CDR3 totals 16 residues. Germline assignment: CDR1 MNHNY and CDR2 SVGAGI (reference sequence). The CDR3 here is CASSYIRSSSGNTIYF. CDR3 nucleotides: TGTGCCAGCAGTTATATCCGGTCTAGCTCTGGAAACACCATATATTTT.

The J gene is TRBJ1-6, the V gene TRBV10-3; the match to TRBD1 covers 8 bases. The trim removed 0 bases at V and 6 bases at J, leaving 4 bases unmatched. There are 16 residues in the CDR3. Germline V gene sequence: CDR1 ENHRY, CDR2 SYGVKD. CDR3 sequence (DNA): TGTGCCATCAGTGAGTCCCAGACAGGGGTTAATTCACCCCTCCACTTT. Translating it yields CAISESQTGVNSPLHF.

In this sample, this clone turned up a few times. The CDR3 DNA sequence: TGCGCCAGCAGCCAAGAACCCGTCTCGACAGCCGGCAATCAGCCCCAGCATTTT. It is translated as CASSQEPVSTAGNQPQHF. The V gene is TRBV4-1, the J gene TRBJ1-5, with D perhaps matching TRBD1 (5 bases). V was trimmed by 0 bases and J by 2 bases, leaving 17 bases between them. CDR1 and CDR2 (germline): MGHRA, YSYEKL. The CDR3 sequence is 18 residues long.

The CDR3 loop is CASSYGLAMNNEQFF. The CDR3 nucleotides read TGTGCCAGCAGTTACGGGCTAGCGATGAACAATGAGCAGTTCTTC. The chain links TRBV6-5 to TRBJ2-1, with TRBD2 as a possible D gene (6 bases). The germline V gene encodes CDR1 MNHEY and CDR2 SVGAGI. The CDR3 spans 15 residues. V was shortened by 2 bases and J by 5 bases, with 13 bases between the two germline ends.

J is TRBJ2-5 and V is TRBV10-3, with 8 bases fitting TRBD1. Trimming took 3 bases from V and 4 from J; bases not matched to a gene: 1. CDR1 and CDR2 (germline): ENHRY, SYGVKD. This CDR3 has 13 amino acids. CDR3 protein: CAISDDRGETQYF. Here the CDR3 DNA reads TGTGCCATCAGTGATGACAGGGGAGAGACCCAGTACTTC.

This clone was found once. Here the CDR3 reads CSVSYSIDGKLFF. The CDR3 nucleotides are TGCAGCGTTTCGTACTCAATAGACGGGAAACTGTTTTTT. The chain employs TRBV29-1 and TRBJ1-4; D unclear. V was clipped by 5 bases and J by 11 bases, with 18 bases between them. CDR3 length: 13 residues. Germline CDR1 reads SQVTM; CDR2 reads ANQGSEA.

The chain joins TRBV11-3 to TRBJ1-4, with D uncertain. This CDR3 has 16 amino acids. Germline assignment: CDR1 SGHNT and CDR2 YENEEA. V was trimmed by 5 bases and J by 6 bases, leaving 19 bases between them. The CDR3 region is CASSQRAREKDEKLFF. CDR3 nucleotide sequence: TGTGCCAGCAGCCAAAGGGCGAGGGAAAAGGATGAAAAACTGTTTTTT.

The rearrangement uses TRBV6-2 or TRBV6-3 and TRBJ2-5, with 10 bases lining up with TRBD1. Germline V lookup: CDR1 MNHEY, CDR2 SVGEGT. Trimming cost V 5 bases and J 3 bases; bases outside gene matches: 6. The CDR3 sequence is 15 residues long. The CDR3 here is CASSRQGAGEETQYF. The CDR3 DNA is TGTGCCAGCAGTAGACAGGGGGCTGGAGAAGAGACCCAGTACTTC.